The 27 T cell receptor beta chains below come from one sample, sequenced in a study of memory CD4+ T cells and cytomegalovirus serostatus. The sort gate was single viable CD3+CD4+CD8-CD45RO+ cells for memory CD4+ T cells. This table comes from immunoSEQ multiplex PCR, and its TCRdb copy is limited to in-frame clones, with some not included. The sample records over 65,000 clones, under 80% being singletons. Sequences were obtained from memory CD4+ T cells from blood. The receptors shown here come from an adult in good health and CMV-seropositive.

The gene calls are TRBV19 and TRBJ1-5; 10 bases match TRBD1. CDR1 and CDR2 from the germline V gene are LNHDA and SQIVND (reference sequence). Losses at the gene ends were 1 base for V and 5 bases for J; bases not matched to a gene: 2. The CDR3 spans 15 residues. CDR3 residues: CASSIGQGADQPQHF. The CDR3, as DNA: TGTGCCAGTAGTATAGGACAGGGGGCCGATCAGCCCCAGCATTTT. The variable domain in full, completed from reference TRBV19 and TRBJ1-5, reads DGGITQSPKYLFRKEGQNVTLSCEQNLNHDAMYWYRQDPGQGLRLIYYSQIVNDFQKGDIAEGYSVSREKKESFPLTVTSAQKNPTAFYLCASSIGQGADQPQHFGDGTRLSIL.

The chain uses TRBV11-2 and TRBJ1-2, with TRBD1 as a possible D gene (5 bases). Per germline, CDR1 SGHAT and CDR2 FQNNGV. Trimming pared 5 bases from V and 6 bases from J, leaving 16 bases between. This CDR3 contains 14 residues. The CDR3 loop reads CASSPLRDPHGYTF. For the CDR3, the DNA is TGTGCCAGCAGCCCCCTCCGGGACCCACATGGCTACACCTTC.

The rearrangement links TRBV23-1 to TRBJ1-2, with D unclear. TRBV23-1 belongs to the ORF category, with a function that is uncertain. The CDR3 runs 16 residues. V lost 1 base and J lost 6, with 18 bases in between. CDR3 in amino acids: CASSQLSRRSPNGYTF. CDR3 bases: TGCGCCAGCAGTCAATTGAGCAGGAGGTCCCCTAATGGCTACACCTTC.

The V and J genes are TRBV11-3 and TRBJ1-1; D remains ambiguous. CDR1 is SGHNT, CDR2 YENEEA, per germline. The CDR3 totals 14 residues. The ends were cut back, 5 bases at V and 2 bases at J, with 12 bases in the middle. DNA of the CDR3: TGTGCCAGCAGCCGCGGGAGCACTAACACTGAAGCTTTCTTT. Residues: CASSRGSTNTEAFF.

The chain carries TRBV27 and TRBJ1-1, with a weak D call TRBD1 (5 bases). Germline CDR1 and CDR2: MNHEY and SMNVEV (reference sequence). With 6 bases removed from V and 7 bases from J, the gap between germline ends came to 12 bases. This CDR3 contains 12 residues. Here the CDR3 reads CASRRARDEAFF. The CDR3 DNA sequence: TGTGCCAGCAGACGGGCCAGGGATGAAGCTTTCTTT.

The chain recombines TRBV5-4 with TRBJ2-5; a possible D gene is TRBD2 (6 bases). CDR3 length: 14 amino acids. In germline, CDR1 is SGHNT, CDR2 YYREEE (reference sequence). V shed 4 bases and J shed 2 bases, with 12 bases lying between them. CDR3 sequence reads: CASSGGLGQETQYF. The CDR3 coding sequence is TGTGCCAGCAGCGGGGGACTCGGACAAGAGACCCAGTACTTC.

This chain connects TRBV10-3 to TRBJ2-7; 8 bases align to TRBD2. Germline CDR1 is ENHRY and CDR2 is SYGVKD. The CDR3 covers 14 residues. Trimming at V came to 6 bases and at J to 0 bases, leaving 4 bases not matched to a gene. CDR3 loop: CAIRETSDSYEQYV. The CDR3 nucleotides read TGTGCCATCAGGGAGACTAGCGACTCCTACGAGCAGTACGTC.

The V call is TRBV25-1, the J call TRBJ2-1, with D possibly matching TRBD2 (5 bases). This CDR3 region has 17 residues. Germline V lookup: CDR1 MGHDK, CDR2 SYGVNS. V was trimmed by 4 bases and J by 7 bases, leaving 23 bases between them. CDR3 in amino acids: CASSATRSPRAGNEQFF. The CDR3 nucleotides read TGTGCCAGCAGTGCGACCCGCTCGCCCCGGGCGGGTAATGAGCAGTTCTTC.

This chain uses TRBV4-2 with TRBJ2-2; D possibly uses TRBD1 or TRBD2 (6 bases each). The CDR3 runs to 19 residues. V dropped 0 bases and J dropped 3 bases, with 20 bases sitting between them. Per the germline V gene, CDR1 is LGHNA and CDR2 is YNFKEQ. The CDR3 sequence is CASSQDEGGGYSDTGELFF. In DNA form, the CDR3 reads TGTGCCAGCAGCCAAGATGAGGGGGGAGGTTACAGTGACACCGGGGAGCTGTTTTTT.

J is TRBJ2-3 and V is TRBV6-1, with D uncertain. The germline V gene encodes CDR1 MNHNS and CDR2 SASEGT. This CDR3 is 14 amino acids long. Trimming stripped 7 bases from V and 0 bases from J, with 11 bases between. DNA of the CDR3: TGTGCCAGCAAGAGGATTGCTAGCACAGATACGCAGTATTTT. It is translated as CASKRIASTDTQYF.

CDR3 region: CASSPGPGSGNTIYF. The CDR3 region has the DNA TGTGCCAGCAGCCCCGGGCCAGGATCTGGAAACACCATATATTTT. The rearrangement uses TRBV7-6 and TRBJ1-3, with D hard to call. The V end lost 5 bases, the J end lost 1 base, and 12 bases lay between the germline ends. This CDR3 region has 15 residues. The germline V gene encodes CDR1 SGHVS and CDR2 FNYEAQ.

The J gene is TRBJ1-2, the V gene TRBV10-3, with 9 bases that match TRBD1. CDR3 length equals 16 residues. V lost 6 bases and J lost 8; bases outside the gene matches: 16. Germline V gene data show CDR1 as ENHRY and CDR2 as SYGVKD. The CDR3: CAISQSTPGQGGGYTF. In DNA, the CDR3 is TGTGCCATCAGCCAATCCACGCCGGGACAGGGAGGGGGCTACACCTTC.

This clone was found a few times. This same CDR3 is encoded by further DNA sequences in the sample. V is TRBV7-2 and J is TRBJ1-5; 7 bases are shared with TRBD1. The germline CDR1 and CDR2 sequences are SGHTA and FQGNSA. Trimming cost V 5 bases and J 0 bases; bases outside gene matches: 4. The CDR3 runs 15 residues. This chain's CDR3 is CASSLAGGSNQPQHF. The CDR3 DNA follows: TGTGCCAGCAGCCTCGCAGGGGGTAGCAATCAGCCCCAGCATTTT.

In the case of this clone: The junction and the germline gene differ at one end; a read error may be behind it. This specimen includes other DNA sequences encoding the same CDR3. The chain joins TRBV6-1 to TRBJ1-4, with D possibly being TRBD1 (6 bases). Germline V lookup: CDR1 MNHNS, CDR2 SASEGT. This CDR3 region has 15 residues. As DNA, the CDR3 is TGTGCCAGCGGGTTACAGGGCCAGAGGGGTGAAAAGCTGTTTTTT. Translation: CASGLQGQRGEKLFF.

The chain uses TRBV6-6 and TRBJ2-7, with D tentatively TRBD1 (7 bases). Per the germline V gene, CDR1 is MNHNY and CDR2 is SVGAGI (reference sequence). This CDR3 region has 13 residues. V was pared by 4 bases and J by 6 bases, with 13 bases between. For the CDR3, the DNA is TGTGCCAGCAGTTTCAGACAGGGAGGCGAGCAGTACGTC. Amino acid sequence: CASSFRQGGEQYV.

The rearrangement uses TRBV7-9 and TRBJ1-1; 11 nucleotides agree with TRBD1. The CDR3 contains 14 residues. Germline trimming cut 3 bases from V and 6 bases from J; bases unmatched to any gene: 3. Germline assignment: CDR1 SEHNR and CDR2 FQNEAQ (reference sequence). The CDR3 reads CASSFGQGAAEAFF. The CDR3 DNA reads TGTGCCAGCAGCTTTGGACAGGGGGCCGCTGAAGCTTTCTTT.

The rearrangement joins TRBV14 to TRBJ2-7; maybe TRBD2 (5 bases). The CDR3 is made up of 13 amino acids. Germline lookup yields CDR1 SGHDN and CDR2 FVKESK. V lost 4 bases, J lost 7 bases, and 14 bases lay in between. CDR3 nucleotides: TGTGCCAGCAGCCCCCAGGCCCGAGGGGAGCAGTACTTC. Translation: CASSPQARGEQYF.

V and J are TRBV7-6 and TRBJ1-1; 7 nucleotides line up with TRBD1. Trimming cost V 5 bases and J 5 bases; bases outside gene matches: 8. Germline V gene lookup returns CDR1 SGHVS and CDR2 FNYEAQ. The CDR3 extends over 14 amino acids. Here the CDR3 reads CASSTGTEGTEAFF. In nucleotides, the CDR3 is TGTGCCAGCAGCACAGGGACAGAAGGGACTGAAGCTTTCTTT.

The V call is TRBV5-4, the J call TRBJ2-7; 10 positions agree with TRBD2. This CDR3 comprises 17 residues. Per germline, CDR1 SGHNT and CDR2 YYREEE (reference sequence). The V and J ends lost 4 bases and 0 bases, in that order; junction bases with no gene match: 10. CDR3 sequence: CASSQASGGYHSYEQYF. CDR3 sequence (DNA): TGTGCCAGCAGCCAAGCTAGCGGGGGCTACCACTCCTACGAGCAGTACTTC.

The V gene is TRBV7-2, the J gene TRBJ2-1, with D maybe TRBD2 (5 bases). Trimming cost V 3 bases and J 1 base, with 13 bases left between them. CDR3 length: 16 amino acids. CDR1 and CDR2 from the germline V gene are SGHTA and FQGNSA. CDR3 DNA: TGTGCCAGCAGCTTGGCTCTGGGGAGATCCTACAATGAGCAGTTCTTC. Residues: CASSLALGRSYNEQFF.

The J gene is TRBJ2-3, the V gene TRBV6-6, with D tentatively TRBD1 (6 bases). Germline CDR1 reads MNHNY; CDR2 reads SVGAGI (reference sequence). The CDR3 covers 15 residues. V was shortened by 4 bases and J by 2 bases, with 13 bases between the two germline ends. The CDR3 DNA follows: TGTGCCAGCAGTTCGCGACAGGCCTACACAGATACGCAGTATTTT. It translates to CASSSRQAYTDTQYF.

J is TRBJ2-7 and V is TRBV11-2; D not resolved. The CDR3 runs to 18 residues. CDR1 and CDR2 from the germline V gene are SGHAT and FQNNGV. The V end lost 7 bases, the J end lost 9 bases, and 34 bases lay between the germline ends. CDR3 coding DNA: TGTGCCAGCACCCTGGAGCGACCCCCTATCAAGGTCCCCCAAGGGCAGTACGTC. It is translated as CASTLERPPIKVPQGQYV.

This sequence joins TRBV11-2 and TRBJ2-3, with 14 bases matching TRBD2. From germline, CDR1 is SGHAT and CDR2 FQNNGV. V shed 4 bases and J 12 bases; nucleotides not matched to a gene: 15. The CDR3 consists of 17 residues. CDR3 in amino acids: CASSSPRLAGGPRPQYF. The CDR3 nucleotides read TGTGCCAGCAGCTCCCCTAGACTAGCGGGAGGGCCGAGGCCCCAGTATTTT.

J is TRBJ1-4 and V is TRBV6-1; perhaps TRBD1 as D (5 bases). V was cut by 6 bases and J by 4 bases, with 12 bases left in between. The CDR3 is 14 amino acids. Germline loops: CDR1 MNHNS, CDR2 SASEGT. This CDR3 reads CASSGGLINEKLFF. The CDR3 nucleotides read TGTGCCAGCAGCGGGGGACTGATTAATGAAAAACTGTTTTTT.

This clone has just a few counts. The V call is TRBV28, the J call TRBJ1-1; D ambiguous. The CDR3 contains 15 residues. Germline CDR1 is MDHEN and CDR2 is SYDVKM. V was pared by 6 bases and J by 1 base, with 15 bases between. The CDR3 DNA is TGTGCCAGCAGGCCCCGTAGGTTGAGGAACACTGAAGCTTTCTTT. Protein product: CASRPRRLRNTEAFF.

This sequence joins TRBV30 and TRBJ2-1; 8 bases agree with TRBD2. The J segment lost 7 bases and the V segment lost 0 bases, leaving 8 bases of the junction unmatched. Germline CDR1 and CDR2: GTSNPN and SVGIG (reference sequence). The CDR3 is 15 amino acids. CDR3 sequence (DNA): TGTGCCTGGAGTGTTCCAGCGGGAGCTTGGAATGAGCAGTTCTTC. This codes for CAWSVPAGAWNEQFF.

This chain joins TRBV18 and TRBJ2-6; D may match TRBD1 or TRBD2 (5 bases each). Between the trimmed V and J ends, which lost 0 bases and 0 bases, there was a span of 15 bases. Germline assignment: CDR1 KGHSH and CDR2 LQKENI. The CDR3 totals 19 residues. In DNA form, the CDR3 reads TGTGCCAGCTCACCACCTCTCGGGGCCCTTTTCTCTGGGGCCAACGTCCTGACTTTC. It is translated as CASSPPLGALFSGANVLTF.